This TCR beta chain was identified during a study of T cells in Graves' hyperthyroidism and ophthalmopathy. An absence of ophthalmopathy progression within 18 months meant stable Graves' hyperthyroidism. Aged 18 to 65, the patients had hyperthyroidism that was newly diagnosed and had lasted under 2 months. Exclusion followed for patients with uncontrolled infection, other autoimmune disease, pregnancy or lactation. Amplification of TCR beta CDR3 regions used RNA as the template. HTBI primers were used for first-round RT-PCR of the TCR CDR3. TCRdb reprocessed the multiplex PCR reads via MiXCR and lists one record per CDR3 protein. The table has around 350,000 distinct CDR3 sequences, under 15% seen once. The specimen was blood. The receptor was derived from a woman younger than 30 with Graves' hyperthyroidism.

The CDR3 DNA is TGTGCCAGCAGTGAGACCGGGACAGAGTTTGATTCACCCCTCCACTTT. Protein product: CASSETGTEFDSPLHF. V and J are TRBV6-8 and TRBJ1-6, with TRBD1 identical over 7 bases. V lost 5 bases and J lost 8; bases outside the gene matches: 12. This CDR3 spans 16 amino acids. Germline values: CDR1 MNHGY, CDR2 SAAAGT.